The T cell receptor (beta chain) described here comes from a study of CD8+ T cells in alopecia areata. Sequencing templates came from extracted RNA that was reverse transcribed into cDNA. Using immunoSEQ multiplex PCR, the repertoire was profiled, and TCRdb retains in-frame clones only, with some absent. This table has approximately 98,000 clones, 55% to 70% appearing once. Whole-study findings and limits: Affected scalp, especially in alopecia totalis/universalis, had a higher clonality than normal scalp did.

On this clone: Its antigen is undetermined.

The CDR3 runs 14 residues. Trimming shortened V by 1 base and J by 4 bases, and 7 bases separated the two germline ends. The germline V gene encodes CDR1 SGHVS and CDR2 FQNEAQ. The TCR sequence derives from a human donor with alopecia areata. The sample was NKG2D-low CD8+ T cells sorted from blood. The V and J genes are TRBV7-8 and TRBJ2-2, with no clear D. The CDR3 sequence is CASSLVGLTGELFF. The CDR3 DNA reads TGTGCCAGCAGCTTAGTCGGCCTCACCGGGGAGCTGTTTTTT.